The entry below describes one T cell receptor beta chain. This cohort consisted of healthy bone marrow donors. The PCR had 60 Vbeta and 13 Jbeta primers. The protocol was immunoSEQ multiplex PCR, while the TCRdb copy is restricted to in-frame clones and leaves out a portion. The repertoire holds about 110,000 clones, with 76% as singletons. CDR3 length equals 11 residues. Germline-derived CDR1 and CDR2 are MNHNY and SVGAGI (reference sequence). V lost 1 base and J lost 10, with 5 bases in between. The data were taken from a study of cytomegalovirus exposure and HLA in healthy donors. Study at large: There were approximately 81 million unique TCRs (from HLA-typed donors) in an early data release.

The source material was PBMCs. This chain connects TRBV6-6 to TRBJ2-1; D remains unclear. The receptor comes from a woman between 45 and 65 years old in good health and CMV-seropositive. CDR3 sequence: CASSYFPEQFF. DNA for the CDR3: TGTGCCAGCAGTTACTTCCCGGAGCAGTTCTTC.